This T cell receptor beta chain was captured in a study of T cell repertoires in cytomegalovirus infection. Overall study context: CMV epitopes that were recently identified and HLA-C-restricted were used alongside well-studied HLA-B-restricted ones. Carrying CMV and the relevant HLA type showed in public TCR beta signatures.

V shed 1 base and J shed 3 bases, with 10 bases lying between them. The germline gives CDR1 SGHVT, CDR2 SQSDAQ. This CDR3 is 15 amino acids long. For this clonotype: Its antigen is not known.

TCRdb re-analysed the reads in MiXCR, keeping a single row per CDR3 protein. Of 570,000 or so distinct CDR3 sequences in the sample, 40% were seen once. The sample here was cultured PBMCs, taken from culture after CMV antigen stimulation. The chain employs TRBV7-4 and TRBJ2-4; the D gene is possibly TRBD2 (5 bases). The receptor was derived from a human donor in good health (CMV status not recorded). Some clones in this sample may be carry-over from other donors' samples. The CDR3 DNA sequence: TGTGCCAGCAGCTTAGTAGGTCGGGGCAAAAACATTCAGTACTTC. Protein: CASSLVGRGKNIQYF.